The sequence of this TCR beta chain was determined in a study of tumor and adjacent non-tumor tissue in lung cancer. On this clonotype: The junction differs from germline at one of its ends, possibly a read error.

The template was RNA from unsorted bulk tissue. The library came from three nested PCR rounds adapted from ARM-PCR protocols. TCRdb re-called the multiplex PCR reads with MiXCR, one entry per CDR3 protein. The data contain fewer than 120,000 distinct CDR3 sequences, under 90% of them singletons. Material for sequencing was lung tumor tissue. The clonotype comes from a man aged 65 to 79 with non-small cell lung cancer.

DNA for the CDR3: TGTGCCAGCAGCTTAACACAGGGCGGAAGCATAGATACGCAGTATTTT. This encodes CASSLTQGGSIDTQYF. V usage is TRBV11-2 and J usage is TRBJ2-3; a possible D gene is TRBD1 (6 bases). The V gene's germline CDR1 is SGHAT and CDR2 FQNNGV. This CDR3 has 16 amino acids. The full variable domain, its missing parts supplied by reference TRBV11-2 and TRBJ2-3, is EAGVAQSPRYKIIEKRQSVAFWCNPISGHATLYWYQQILGQGPKLLIQFQNNGVVDDSQLPKDRFSAERLKGVDSTLKIQPAKLEDSAVYLCASSLTQGGSIDTQYFGPGTRLTVL.